Detailed here is one T cell receptor (beta chain). Its antigen remains unknown. The data derive from a study of cytomegalovirus exposure and HLA in healthy donors. The overall study: For the approximately 400 genotyped donors, approximately 83% fell within the Caucasian-associated ancestry cluster. General study findings and limits: The authors considered a cluster of highly shared sequence variants likely to be a sequencing artifact. Some public TCRs appeared in many individuals, while most sequences were rare. Previously analyzed data showed that most TCR beta V segments were productive at a frequency of about 87% or about 30%.

Primers: 60 Vbeta forward and 13 Jbeta reverse. Assay: immunoSEQ multiplex PCR; the TCRdb copy retains only in-frame clones and omits some. The repertoire holds 180,000 or so clones, with 80% to 90% as singletons. The CDR3 length is 13 residues. Germline CDR1 reads SGHDT; CDR2 reads YYEEEE. Trimming left V 4 bases short and J 0 bases short, with 7 bases between. This chain connects TRBV5-6 to TRBJ1-1; no reliable D call. Sequenced material: PBMCs. This TCR came from a man between 18 and 29 years old in good health and CMV-seropositive. The CDR3 region is CASSPTLNTEAFF. As DNA, the CDR3 is TGTGCCAGCAGCCCGACACTGAACACTGAAGCTTTCTTT.